This TCR beta chain comes out of a study of early T cells in non-severe SARS-CoV-2 infection. Study as a whole: Sequencing used unsorted whole-blood bulk RNA, so chains lack pairing.

The TCR library protocol attached unique molecular identifiers to the individual cDNA molecules. MiXCR, run by TCRdb on the 5' RACE reads, gives a single entry per CDR3 protein. The data hold around 100,000 distinct CDR3 sequences, with around 17% observed a single time. Germline loops: CDR1 KGHSH, CDR2 LQKENI. The CDR3 consists of 13 residues. V lost 1 base and J 7 bases, leaving 11 bases between the germline ends. A word on this clonotype: Its matching antigen is unknown.

Points from the study as a whole: Anti-spike CD8 responses were favored in VDJdb matching, and private and CD4 specificities were missed.

The specimen was whole blood. The chain links TRBV18 to TRBJ2-7, with D tentatively TRBD1 (6 bases). The TCR sequence derives from an adult who was a healthcare worker with PCR-confirmed SARS-CoV-2 infection or an uninfected control (not recorded which). The DNA of the CDR3 is TGTGCCAGCTCACCACTTCAGGGGAGAGAGCAGTACTTC. Translated: CASSPLQGREQYF.